This passage covers 5 T cell receptor beta chains from one sample sequenced in a study of blood T cells in healthy people across ages (dated by TCRdb to the mid-2010s). Library construction relied on 5' RACE. Sequenced using an Illumina HiSeq 2500. A second PCR of about 7 to 12 cycles was performed with a sample-barcoded 5' primer and a J-beta primer mix. The public reads were run again by TCRdb, first through fastp at Q25 and then through MiXCR, and only productive beta chains were kept. Rows are unified per CDR3 protein, each entry keeping the most common DNA and genes. Here the sample has about 1.6 million distinct CDR3 sequences; roughly a third occur a single time. The ten largest clones add up to over 9% of the sample. Input material: blood. These receptors all stem from a woman under 40 in good health.

This clonotype was seen at least ten times. The junction departs from the called germline gene at one end, perhaps through a read error. The chain links TRBV29-1 to TRBJ2-1; maybe TRBD1 (5 bases). This CDR3 has 12 residues. In germline, CDR1 is SQVTM, CDR2 ANQGSEA. The DNA for the CDR3 is TGCACCGTTAGGGCCTCAGGGAATGAGCAGTTCTTC. It encodes CTVRASGNEQFF.

This sequence joins TRBV12-3 or TRBV12-4 and TRBJ2-3; TRBD2 aligns across 8 bases. Losses at the gene ends were 7 bases for V and 0 bases for J; bases not matched to a gene: 3. CDR3 length equals 14 residues. CDR3 in DNA: TGTGCCAGCATCAAGCGGGGGAGCACAGATACGCAGTATTTT. Translation gives CASIKRGSTDTQYF.

In this sample, this clonotype turned up a few times. The gene calls are TRBV7-9 and TRBJ2-3; TRBD2 aligns across 7 bases. The J segment lost 11 bases and the V segment lost 5 bases, leaving 10 bases of the junction unmatched. This CDR3 is built from 13 residues. Germline loops: CDR1 SEHNR, CDR2 FQNEAQ (reference sequence). CDR3 loop: CASSPPSGEEQYF. The CDR3 DNA is TGTGCCAGCAGCCCACCAAGCGGGGAGGAGCAGTATTTT.

The CDR3 DNA reads TGCAGTGCGGGGGGACAAAAGGGAGAAAAACTGTTTTTT. Translation gives CSAGGQKGEKLFF. The chain employs TRBV20-1 and TRBJ1-4, with D tentatively TRBD1 (6 bases). V lost 6 bases to trimming and J lost 8 bases, with 16 bases between them. The CDR3 contains 13 residues. Germline lookup yields CDR1 DFQATT and CDR2 SNEGSKA (reference sequence).

A few counts support this clonotype. The rearrangement joins TRBV3-1 to TRBJ2-5; D not resolved. From germline, CDR1 is LGHDT and CDR2 YNNKEL (reference sequence). Trimming cost V 2 bases and J 11 bases, with 9 bases left between them. The CDR3 contains 11 residues. This CDR3 reads CASSQKREQYF. In DNA form, the CDR3 reads TGTGCCAGCAGCCAAAAGCGTGAGCAGTACTTC.